Listed below are T cell receptor beta chains from one sample, sequenced in a study of human T cells and chemical hapten exposure. TCRdb passed the RACE reads through MiXCR, listing each CDR3 protein once. The data contain under 450,000 distinct CDR3 sequences, 4.8% of them singletons. Source: whole blood, taken in connection with sensitization to the hapten diphenylcyclopropenone (DPC). These receptors all come from a woman aged 50 to 60 with alopecia areata. Some clones in this sample may be carry-over from other donors' samples. The CDR3 runs from the conserved cysteine through the conserved F or W. D genes are given only for firm matches. Expanded clones get a size class; other rows say once, few or many, or leave the size out.

CDR3aa: CASSPTGNENIQYF; CDR3nt: TGTGCCAGCTCACCGACAGGGAATGAAAACATTCAGTACTTC; d_gene: TRBD1; v_gene: TRBV18; abundance: many; j_gene: TRBJ2-4
CDR3aa: CASSSPGPVYNEQFF; CDR3nt: TGTGCCAGCAGTTCCCCGGGACCGGTTTACAATGAGCAGTTCTTC; d_gene: NA; v_gene: TRBV27; abundance: few; j_gene: TRBJ2-1
CDR3aa: CASRSGYSTDTQYF; CDR3nt: TGTGCCAGCAGAAGCGGCTATAGCACAGATACGCAGTATTTT; d_gene: NA; v_gene: TRBV28; abundance: few; j_gene: TRBJ2-3
CDR3aa: CASSFQSSYNEQFF; CDR3nt: TGTGCCAGCAGTTTCCAAAGCTCCTACAATGAGCAGTTCTTC; d_gene: NA; v_gene: TRBV28; abundance: NA; j_gene: TRBJ2-1
CDR3aa: CASSHGDSKETQYF; CDR3nt: TGCGCCAGCAGCCACGGGGACAGCAAAGAGACCCAGTACTTC; d_gene: TRBD1; v_gene: TRBV5-1; abundance: NA; j_gene: TRBJ2-5
CDR3aa: CASSGRSNQPQHF; CDR3nt: TGTGCCAGCAGCGGACGGTCCAATCAGCCCCAGCATTTT; d_gene: NA; v_gene: TRBV12-3/TRBV12-4; abundance: few; j_gene: TRBJ1-5
CDR3aa: CASSPPSGGGDQPQHF; CDR3nt: TGTGCCAGCTCACCACCTTCGGGGGGCGGCGATCAGCCCCAGCATTTT; d_gene: NA; v_gene: TRBV18; abundance: many; j_gene: TRBJ1-5
CDR3aa: CASSLGPATGAAFF; CDR3nt: TGCGCCAGCAGCTTGGGGCCAGCCACCGGAGCAGCTTTCTTT; d_gene: NA; v_gene: TRBV5-1; abundance: few; j_gene: TRBJ1-1
CDR3aa: CATSRVVQDTQYF; CDR3nt: TGTGCCACCAGCAGAGTGGTCCAAGATACGCAGTATTTT; d_gene: NA; v_gene: TRBV15; abundance: many; j_gene: TRBJ2-3
CDR3aa: CASSRDRDVNEQFF; CDR3nt: TGTGCCAGCAGTAGAGACCGGGACGTTAATGAGCAGTTCTTC; d_gene: NA; v_gene: TRBV12-3/TRBV12-4; abundance: NA; j_gene: TRBJ2-1
CDR3aa: CSVRTGGNNSPLHF; CDR3nt: TGCAGCGTACGGACAGGGGGAAATAATTCACCCCTCCACTTT; d_gene: TRBD1; v_gene: TRBV29-1; abundance: few; j_gene: TRBJ1-6
CDR3aa: CASSKGGNEQYF; CDR3nt: TGTGCCAGCAGCAAGGGGGGAAACGAGCAGTACTTC; d_gene: NA; v_gene: TRBV9; abundance: few; j_gene: TRBJ2-7
CDR3aa: CSVGDSNQPQHF; CDR3nt: TGCAGCGTCGGGGATTCCAATCAGCCCCAGCATTTT; d_gene: NA; v_gene: TRBV29-1; abundance: many; j_gene: TRBJ1-5
CDR3aa: CASNPGSSTGELFF; CDR3nt: TGTGCCAGCAATCCGGGCTCCAGCACCGGGGAGCTGTTTTTT; d_gene: NA; v_gene: TRBV12-3/TRBV12-4; abundance: many; j_gene: TRBJ2-2
CDR3aa: CATSAAGGIGQETQYF; CDR3nt: TGTGCCACCAGTGCAGCAGGGGGTATCGGGCAAGAGACCCAGTACTTC; d_gene: TRBD1; v_gene: TRBV24-1; abundance: many; j_gene: TRBJ2-5
CDR3aa: CASSGRLAESSGANVLTF; CDR3nt: TGTGCCAGCAGCGGACGACTAGCGGAGAGCTCTGGGGCCAACGTCCTGACTTTC; d_gene: TRBD2; v_gene: TRBV9; abundance: many; j_gene: TRBJ2-6
CDR3aa: CASSEAVRGQAFF; CDR3nt: TGTGCCAGCAGTGAAGCGGTCCGGGGTCAAGCTTTCTTT; d_gene: NA; v_gene: TRBV6-1; abundance: NA; j_gene: TRBJ1-1
CDR3aa: CASSPGGALGHTDTQYF; CDR3nt: TGTGCCAGCAGCCCCGGGGGGGCCCTAGGGCACACAGATACGCAGTATTTT; d_gene: TRBD2; v_gene: TRBV4-2; abundance: many; j_gene: TRBJ2-3
CDR3aa: CASSLTPRQETQYF; CDR3nt: TGTGCCAGCAGCTTAACCCCCCGCCAAGAGACCCAGTACTTC; d_gene: NA; v_gene: TRBV7-3; abundance: NA; j_gene: TRBJ2-5
CDR3aa: CASSPGSSGANVLTF; CDR3nt: TGTGCCAGCTCACCAGGGTCCTCTGGGGCCAACGTCCTGACTTTC; d_gene: NA; v_gene: TRBV18; abundance: few; j_gene: TRBJ2-6
CDR3aa: CSARDGTVTPQHF; CDR3nt: TGCAGTGCTAGAGATGGGACAGTAACGCCCCAGCATTTT; d_gene: TRBD1; v_gene: TRBV20-1; abundance: few; j_gene: TRBJ1-5
CDR3aa: CASSPYLAGEETQYF; CDR3nt: TGTGCCAGCAGCCCCTACCTAGCGGGGGAAGAGACCCAGTACTTC; d_gene: TRBD2; v_gene: TRBV11-2; abundance: many; j_gene: TRBJ2-5
CDR3aa: CASGRPPANYGYTF; CDR3nt: TGTGCTAGTGGCCGCCCCCCAGCGAACTATGGCTACACCTTC; d_gene: NA; v_gene: TRBV12-5; abundance: NA; j_gene: TRBJ1-2
CDR3aa: CAISPGQANYEQYF; CDR3nt: TGTGCCATCAGCCCGGGACAGGCCAACTACGAGCAGTACTTC; d_gene: TRBD1; v_gene: TRBV10-3; abundance: many; j_gene: TRBJ2-7
CDR3aa: CASSHSGADEQFF; CDR3nt: TGTGCCAGCAGCCATAGCGGGGCTGATGAGCAGTTCTTC; d_gene: TRBD2; v_gene: TRBV3-1; abundance: many; j_gene: TRBJ2-1
CDR3aa: CASSQDTAGGIVYEQYF; CDR3nt: TGTGCCAGCAGCCAAGACACGGCGGGAGGGATAGTCTACGAGCAGTACTTC; d_gene: TRBD2; v_gene: TRBV3-1; abundance: many; j_gene: TRBJ2-7
CDR3aa: CATGGGGNQPQHF; CDR3nt: TGTGCCACCGGGGGAGGTGGCAATCAGCCCCAGCATTTT; d_gene: NA; v_gene: TRBV2; abundance: many; j_gene: TRBJ1-5
CDR3aa: CSVRGDVGELFF; CDR3nt: TGCAGCGTTCGCGGAGATGTCGGGGAGCTGTTTTTT; d_gene: NA; v_gene: TRBV29-1; abundance: NA; j_gene: TRBJ2-2
CDR3aa: CASRGDRGREYGYTF; CDR3nt: TGTGCCAGCAGGGGAGACAGGGGGCGTGAGTATGGCTACACCTTC; d_gene: TRBD1; v_gene: TRBV6-1; abundance: few; j_gene: TRBJ1-2
CDR3aa: CASSQDMAGVGSPLHF; CDR3nt: TGTGCCAGCAGCCAAGATATGGCAGGGGTGGGTTCACCCCTCCACTTT; d_gene: NA; v_gene: TRBV4-2; abundance: NA; j_gene: TRBJ1-6
CDR3aa: CASSLGQHASTDTQYF; CDR3nt: TGTGCCAGCAGCTTAGGTCAGCATGCTAGCACAGATACGCAGTATTTT; d_gene: NA; v_gene: TRBV7-2; abundance: many; j_gene: TRBJ2-3
CDR3aa: CASSRPGAGEKLFF; CDR3nt: TGTGCCAGCAGCCGACCGGGGGCGGGAGAAAAACTGTTTTTT; d_gene: NA; v_gene: TRBV3-1; abundance: NA; j_gene: TRBJ1-4
CDR3aa: CASSLGEDRGLYGYTF; CDR3nt: TGTGCCAGCAGCTTAGGGGAGGACAGGGGGCTCTATGGCTACACCTTC; d_gene: TRBD1; v_gene: TRBV7-6; abundance: few; j_gene: TRBJ1-2
CDR3aa: CASSQEWGGNQPQHF; CDR3nt: TGTGCCAGCAGCCAAGAGTGGGGGGGCAATCAGCCCCAGCATTTT; d_gene: NA; v_gene: TRBV3-1; abundance: NA; j_gene: TRBJ1-5
CDR3aa: CASRDGTDYGYTF; CDR3nt: TGTGCCAGCAGAGACGGGACAGACTATGGCTACACCTTC; d_gene: TRBD1; v_gene: TRBV6-2/TRBV6-3; abundance: NA; j_gene: TRBJ1-2
CDR3aa: CASSQVNEAFF; CDR3nt: TGCGCCAGCAGCCAAGTAAATGAAGCTTTCTTT; d_gene: NA; v_gene: TRBV4-1; abundance: few; j_gene: TRBJ1-1
CDR3aa: CASSQGGAEDTQYF; CDR3nt: TGCGCCAGCAGCCAAGGGGGGGCTGAAGATACGCAGTATTTT; d_gene: NA; v_gene: TRBV4-1; abundance: few; j_gene: TRBJ2-3
CDR3aa: CSVVSAGSFYEQYF; CDR3nt: TGCAGCGTTGTCTCGGCAGGGTCGTTCTACGAGCAGTACTTC; d_gene: NA; v_gene: TRBV29-1; abundance: many; j_gene: TRBJ2-7
CDR3aa: CASSYDRGSTEAFF; CDR3nt: TGTGCCAGCAGTTACGACAGGGGGTCCACTGAAGCTTTCTTT; d_gene: TRBD1; v_gene: TRBV6-5; abundance: few; j_gene: TRBJ1-1
CDR3aa: CASSLEDRGRTTIYF; CDR3nt: TGTGCCAGCAGCTTAGAGGACAGGGGGCGAACGACCATATATTTT; d_gene: TRBD1; v_gene: TRBV7-2; abundance: few; j_gene: TRBJ1-3
CDR3aa: CASSLADRNNEQFF; CDR3nt: TGTGCCAGCAGCTTAGCGGACAGGAACAATGAGCAGTTCTTC; d_gene: TRBD1; v_gene: TRBV11-2; abundance: many; j_gene: TRBJ2-1